Below, one T cell receptor (beta chain) is given with its context. Other nucleotide sequences in the sample specify the same CDR3. This record belongs to a study of shared clonotypes between healthy human individuals. This table comes from immunoSEQ multiplex PCR, and its TCRdb copy is limited to in-frame clones, with some not included. The data hold around 2.5 million clones, with roughly 93% observed a single time. Between the trimmed V and J ends, which lost 0 bases and 11 bases, there was a span of 10 bases. Germline-derived CDR1 and CDR2 are SGHAT and FQNNGV. This CDR3 contains 12 residues. The chain combines TRBV11-2 with TRBJ1-1; D possibly corresponds to TRBD1 (6 bases). The sequenced material came from naive CD4+ T cells from PBMCs. Described subset: CD45RA+ positively selected. This sequence was found in a man between 18 and 29 years old in good health. Some clones in this sample may be carry-over from other donors' samples. CDR3: CASSLDTGRAFF. In nucleotides, the CDR3 is TGTGCCAGCAGCTTAGATACAGGGAGGGCTTTCTTT.